Below are 25 T cell receptor beta chains sequenced from a single sample in a study of response to subunit inactivated influenza vaccine. MiXCR, applied by TCRdb to the RT-PCR reads, yields one record per CDR3 protein. The sample has 150,000 to 200,000 distinct CDR3 sequences, 11% seen once; the top ten hold 9.5% to 15%. The sample here was non-naive T cells sorted from PBMCs, taken 45 days after vaccination. The receptors here all came from a man between 45 and 60 years old who received an inactivated influenza vaccine.

There are many counts of this clonotype. The CDR3 spells CASSSTWTNSYEQYF. The CDR3 coding sequence is TGTGCCAGCAGTTCAACTTGGACCAATTCCTACGAGCAGTACTTC. The V call is TRBV12-3 or TRBV12-4, the J call TRBJ2-7; D is uncertain. This CDR3 region has 15 residues. V lost 4 bases to trimming and J lost 1 base, with 14 bases between them.

Ten or more counts support this clonotype. The V gene is TRBV27, the J gene TRBJ2-3, with a possible D match to TRBD2 (7 bases). V dropped 4 bases and J dropped 2 bases, with 13 bases sitting between them. The CDR3 runs to 15 residues. Germline V gene sequence: CDR1 MNHEY, CDR2 SMNVEV (reference sequence). CDR3 DNA sequence: TGTGCCAGCAGTTCCCCCGGGGGGCCCACAGATACGCAGTATTTT. Its translation: CASSSPGGPTDTQYF.

The chain has TRBV7-2 and TRBJ2-5; either TRBD1 or TRBD2 may fit D (6 bases each). Trimming took 4 bases from V and 1 from J, leaving 16 bases between them. Germline loops: CDR1 SGHTA, CDR2 FQGNSA. CDR3 length: 16 residues. The CDR3 region is CASSSQGGYLQETQYF. CDR3 nucleotide sequence: TGTGCCAGCAGCTCACAAGGGGGGTACCTCCAAGAGACCCAGTACTTC.

V gene TRBV7-8 combines with J gene TRBJ2-5; possible D gene TRBD1, 7 bases. CDR3 size: 14 residues. V lost 2 bases and J lost 2, with 9 bases in between. Per germline, CDR1 SGHVS and CDR2 FQNEAQ. CDR3 amino acids: CASSLSGGQETQYF. DNA for the CDR3: TGTGCCAGCAGCTTATCAGGGGGGCAAGAGACCCAGTACTTC.

This clonotype was detected only once. The chain links TRBV27 to TRBJ2-2; TRBD1 aligns across 8 bases. The CDR3 has 15 residues. The ends lost 8 bases at V and 4 bases at J; junction bases unmatched: 9. CDR1 MNHEY and CDR2 SMNVEV come from the germline V gene (reference sequence). CDR3 region: CASGGKQGVTGELFF. CDR3 coding DNA: TGTGCCAGCGGGGGGAAACAGGGGGTCACCGGGGAGCTGTTTTTT.

This chain uses TRBV7-9 with TRBJ2-5, with D uncertain. Looked up from germline, CDR1 is SEHNR and CDR2 is FQNEAQ (reference sequence). Trimming left V 10 bases short and J 2 bases short, with 20 bases between. The CDR3 length is 15 residues. CDR3 residues: CATQTLGKPQETQYF. The CDR3 bases are TGTGCCACCCAAACCTTGGGAAAACCACAAGAGACCCAGTACTTC.

This clonotype was picked up a small number of times. V is TRBV7-9 and J is TRBJ2-7; D gene ambiguous. This CDR3 has 13 amino acids. Deletions cut 1 base from V and 7 bases from J, with 11 bases between. CDR1 SEHNR and CDR2 FQNEAQ come from the germline V gene (reference sequence). The CDR3 region is CASSLGRDGEQYF. The CDR3 DNA reads TGTGCCAGCAGCTTAGGAAGGGATGGGGAGCAGTACTTC. Supplemented by reference TRBV7-9 and TRBJ2-7, the full variable domain reads DTGVSQNPRHKITKRGQNVTFRCDPISEHNRLYWYRQTLGQGPEFLTYFQNEAQLEKSRLLSDRFSAERPKGSFSTLEIQRTEQGDSAMYLCASSLGRDGEQYFGPGTRLTVT.

The sample holds a few counts of this clonotype. The V and J genes are TRBV6-6 and TRBJ1-3; possible D gene TRBD1, 5 bases. Germline-derived CDR1 and CDR2 are MNHNY and SVGAGI (reference sequence). CDR3 length equals 13 residues. V was pared by 8 bases and J by 2 bases, with 10 bases between. CDR3 sequence reads: CASFWGTGNTIYF. DNA of the CDR3: TGTGCCAGCTTTTGGGGGACTGGAAACACCATATATTTT.

With respect to this clonotype: One end of the junction varies from germline; a read error may be responsible. The chain has TRBV7-7 and TRBJ2-1, with D maybe TRBD1 (6 bases). From germline, CDR1 is SSHAT and CDR2 FNYEAQ (reference sequence). There are 13 residues in the CDR3. The DNA for the CDR3 is TGTGCTAGCAGCAAAGACAGGTACAATGAGCAGTTCTTC. Translation gives CASSKDRYNEQFF.

This clonotype was counted many times. V usage is TRBV5-1 and J usage is TRBJ2-3, with D unresolved. The CDR3 is 13 residues long. The germline CDR1 and CDR2 sequences are SGHRS and YFSETQ. V shed 1 base and J shed 7 bases, with 10 bases lying between them. In DNA, the CDR3 is TGCGCCAGCAGCTTGAACATGGGCAATACGCAGTATTTT. Translation: CASSLNMGNTQYF. Based on the CDR3 plus reference TRBV5-1 and TRBJ2-3, the full variable domain is KAGVTQTPRYLIKTRGQQVTLSCSPISGHRSVSWYQQTPGQGLQFLFEYFSETQRNKGNFPGRFSGRQFSNSRSEMNVSTLELGDSALYLCASSLNMGNTQYFGPGTRLTVL.

This clonotype has more than one count but fewer than ten. The rearrangement uses TRBV30 and TRBJ1-2, with TRBD1 as a possible D gene (6 bases). Germline values: CDR1 GTSNPN, CDR2 SVGIG (reference sequence). V was pared by 0 bases and J by 6 bases, with 14 bases between. The CDR3 length is 14 residues. The CDR3 region has the DNA TGTGCCTGGAGTGTTGGCCGGGGGGCCCATGGCTACACCTTC. Its protein is CAWSVGRGAHGYTF.

The chain recombines TRBV9 with TRBJ2-5, with D perhaps matching TRBD1 or TRBD2 (5 bases each). The CDR3 has 14 amino acids. Trimming removed 0 bases at V and 2 bases at J, with 8 bases between. CDR1 SGDLS and CDR2 YYNGEE come from the germline V gene. The CDR3 sequence is CASSVGDLQETQYF. The DNA for the CDR3 is TGTGCCAGCAGCGTAGGGGACCTACAAGAGACCCAGTACTTC.

This clonotype was counted a few times. The chain combines TRBV7-2 with TRBJ2-3; weak D call: TRBD2 (6 bases). Trimming pared 3 bases from V and 1 base from J, leaving 11 bases between. There are 15 residues in the CDR3. From germline, CDR1 is SGHTA and CDR2 FQGNSA. In DNA form, the CDR3 reads TGTGCCAGCAGCTTGTTTGCGGGGCGCACAGATACGCAGTATTTT. Protein product: CASSLFAGRTDTQYF. The variable domain in full, completed from reference TRBV7-2 and TRBJ2-3, reads GAGVSQSPSNKVTEKGKDVELRCDPISGHTALYWYRQSLGQGLEFLIYFQGNSAPDKSGLPSDRFSAERTGGSVSTLTIQRTQQEDSAVYLCASSLFAGRTDTQYFGPGTRLTVL.

This clonotype came up many times. One end of the junction varies from germline; a read error may be responsible. The genes are TRBV5-1 and TRBJ2-7; TRBD2 agrees at 10 bases. Germline CDR1 SGHRS, CDR2 YFSETQ. This CDR3 has 15 residues. The CDR3 sequence is CASSTSGIRSYEQYF. The DNA for the CDR3 is TGCGCCAGCAGCACTAGCGGGATAAGGTCCTATGAGCAGTACTTC.

V usage is TRBV20-1 and J usage is TRBJ1-1; tentative D call: TRBD1 (5 bases). The CDR3 is made up of 14 amino acids. The V end lost 5 bases, the J end lost 3 bases, and 16 bases lay between the germline ends. The germline gives CDR1 DFQATT, CDR2 SNEGSKA (reference sequence). In DNA, the CDR3 is TGCAGTGCTGGGGCCCCCGGCGGCCACACTGAAGCTTTCTTT. This codes for CSAGAPGGHTEAFF.

This clonotype has a handful of counts. The CDR3 DNA follows: TGCGCCAGCAGCTTGGCCGAGGGTGTTGAAGCTTTCTTT. It yields the protein CASSLAEGVEAFF. The V gene is TRBV5-1, the J gene TRBJ1-1, with D hard to call. The CDR3 length is 13 residues. Germline CDR1 and CDR2: SGHRS and YFSETQ. Trimming took off 0 bases at V and 7 bases at J, with 10 bases between the two ends. Filled out from reference TRBV5-1 and TRBJ1-1, the complete variable domain reads KAGVTQTPRYLIKTRGQQVTLSCSPISGHRSVSWYQQTPGQGLQFLFEYFSETQRNKGNFPGRFSGRQFSNSRSEMNVSTLELGDSALYLCASSLAEGVEAFFGQGTRLTVV.

This clonotype was picked up a small number of times. This sequence joins TRBV5-1 and TRBJ2-2; the D call may be TRBD1 or TRBD2 (5 bases each). The CDR3 totals 15 residues. V lost 5 bases to trimming and J lost 4 bases, with 15 bases between them. The V gene's germline CDR1 is SGHRS and CDR2 YFSETQ. The CDR3 DNA follows: TGCGCCAGCAGACAGGAGGCAGGGCGCACCGGGGAGCTGTTTTTT. It encodes CASRQEAGRTGELFF. Using reference TRBV5-1 and TRBJ2-2 for the parts outside the CDR3, the full variable domain is KAGVTQTPRYLIKTRGQQVTLSCSPISGHRSVSWYQQTPGQGLQFLFEYFSETQRNKGNFPGRFSGRQFSNSRSEMNVSTLELGDSALYLCASRQEAGRTGELFFGEGSRLTVL.

This clonotype showed up many times. This chain links TRBV12-3 or TRBV12-4 with TRBJ1-5; 10 bases are shared with TRBD1. This CDR3 has 16 amino acids. Germline trimming cut 5 bases from V and 4 bases from J; bases unmatched to any gene: 8. In nucleotides, the CDR3 is TGTGCCAGCAGTATATACGGGACAGGGGAAAATCAGCCCCAGCATTTT. This codes for CASSIYGTGENQPQHF.

This clonotype was counted a few times. The genes are TRBV6-1 and TRBJ1-6; 7 bases fit TRBD1. In germline, CDR1 is MNHNS, CDR2 SASEGT. Germline trimming cut 6 bases from V and 6 bases from J; bases unmatched to any gene: 5. CDR3 length: 14 residues. DNA of the CDR3: TGTGCCAGCAGCCCGACAGGGCCTAATTCACCCCTCCACTTT. Its translation: CASSPTGPNSPLHF.

This clonotype was counted at least ten times. This chain uses TRBV12-3 or TRBV12-4 with TRBJ2-2; no clear D. This CDR3 spans 13 amino acids. With 3 bases removed from V and 3 bases from J, the gap between germline ends came to 5 bases. The CDR3 protein is CASSLWDTGELFF. In DNA form, the CDR3 reads TGTGCCAGCAGTTTGTGGGACACCGGGGAGCTGTTTTTT.

The chain uses TRBV6-1 and TRBJ1-1; no clear D. Looked up from germline, CDR1 is MNHNS and CDR2 is SASEGT. The CDR3 totals 14 residues. The V gene lost 3 bases and the J gene lost 6 bases, with 14 bases spanning the gap. CDR3 DNA sequence: TGTGCCAGCAGTGATCCCCCGGGTATTCCTGAAGCTTTCTTT. This sequence encodes CASSDPPGIPEAFF.

This clonotype was picked up a small number of times. The V gene is TRBV9, the J gene TRBJ2-7; D is perhaps TRBD2 (5 bases). V was cut by 3 bases and J by 3 bases, with 19 bases left in between. The CDR3 loop spans 16 amino acids. Germline V gene data show CDR1 as SGDLS and CDR2 as YYNGEE. This CDR3 is CASSDGKGGPIYEQYF. The CDR3 DNA follows: TGTGCCAGCAGCGATGGAAAGGGCGGGCCAATCTACGAGCAGTACTTC.

This chain links TRBV6-2 or TRBV6-3 with TRBJ2-2; TRBD2 matches 9 bases. Germline loops: CDR1 MNHEY, CDR2 SVGEGT. Trimming took 0 bases from V and 0 from J; bases not matched to a gene: 2. The CDR3 runs 17 residues. The CDR3 protein is CASSYSPSGTNTGELFF. The CDR3 region has the DNA TGTGCCAGCAGTTACTCTCCTAGCGGGACGAACACCGGGGAGCTGTTTTTT.

The rearrangement links TRBV7-2 to TRBJ2-5; D is perhaps TRBD2 (6 bases). CDR1 SGHTA and CDR2 FQGNSA come from the germline V gene. CDR3 length: 17 residues. Trimming took off 1 base at V and 2 bases at J, with 17 bases between the two ends. In nucleotides, the CDR3 is TGTGCCAGCAGCTTAGGGGGAGGAGGGTCGACTCAAGAGACCCAGTACTTC. Its protein is CASSLGGGGSTQETQYF. Variable domain in full (rest from reference TRBV7-2 and TRBJ2-5): GAGVSQSPSNKVTEKGKDVELRCDPISGHTALYWYRQSLGQGLEFLIYFQGNSAPDKSGLPSDRFSAERTGGSVSTLTIQRTQQEDSAVYLCASSLGGGGSTQETQYFGPGTRLLVL.

In this sample, this clonotype turned up a few times. J is TRBJ1-4 and V is TRBV7-8, with 9 nucleotides matching TRBD1. Germline CDR1 SGHVS, CDR2 FQNEAQ. The CDR3 extends over 15 amino acids. The J segment lost 6 bases and the V segment lost 5 bases, leaving 7 bases of the junction unmatched. CDR3 sequence (DNA): TGTGCCAGCAGCCCAGGACAGGGGCGCTATGAAAAACTGTTTTTT. The encoded protein is CASSPGQGRYEKLFF.